This T cell receptor beta chain was sequenced during a study of T cell responses to AZD1222 COVID-19 vaccine. Study findings and constraints: Just six AZD1222 recipients were seropositive at baseline. Spike-specific TCR repertoires showed rising breadth and depth after two AZD1222 doses. Clonal diversity may have been underestimated, and the donors were mostly white British, with more females than males.

V gave up 4 bases and J gave up 0 bases; unmatched junction bases: 4. The CDR3 is 17 amino acids. Germline values: CDR1 SGHNT, CDR2 YYREEE (reference sequence). Concerning this clone: Its antigen is as yet unknown.

Assay: immunoSEQ multiplex PCR; the TCRdb copy retains only in-frame clones and omits some. This table has about 120,000 clones, 91% appearing once. This receptor was obtained from an adult in good health. The sample consisted of peripheral blood, taken on day 0 of AZD1222 vaccination. The gene calls are TRBV5-4 and TRBJ2-2, with 12 bases aligning to TRBD2. The CDR3 spells CASSPTSGGTNTGELFF. CDR3 nucleotide sequence: TGTGCCAGCAGCCCCACTAGCGGGGGGACGAACACCGGGGAGCTGTTTTTT.